This TCR beta chain is from a study of human T cells and chemical hapten exposure. This clonotype occurred a few times. Its antigen remains unknown. Time point: pre-sensitization, week 0. The treatment denotes: therapeutic diphenylcyclopropenone sensitization with weekly scalp DPC. General study findings and limits: The number of TCRs over 1 in 1000 frequency stayed unchanged after DPC.

Attachment of unique molecular identifiers to individual cDNA molecules was performed in the library. TCRdb re-analysed the RACE reads in MiXCR, keeping a single row per CDR3 protein. This sample has under 200,000 distinct CDR3 sequences, with approximately 31% found just once. The CDR3 consists of 14 residues. The germline gives CDR1 ENHRY, CDR2 SYGVKD. Trimming cost V 2 bases and J 1 base, with 8 bases left between them. Source: whole blood, taken in connection with sensitization to the hapten diphenylcyclopropenone (DPC). The chain links TRBV10-3 to TRBJ1-1; no definite D call. The source of this sequence is a woman aged 30 to 39 with alopecia areata. Some clones in this sample may be carry-over from other donors' samples. This chain's CDR3 is CAISEGYGNTEAFF. Here the CDR3 DNA reads TGTGCCATCAGTGAGGGGTACGGGAACACTGAAGCTTTCTTT.